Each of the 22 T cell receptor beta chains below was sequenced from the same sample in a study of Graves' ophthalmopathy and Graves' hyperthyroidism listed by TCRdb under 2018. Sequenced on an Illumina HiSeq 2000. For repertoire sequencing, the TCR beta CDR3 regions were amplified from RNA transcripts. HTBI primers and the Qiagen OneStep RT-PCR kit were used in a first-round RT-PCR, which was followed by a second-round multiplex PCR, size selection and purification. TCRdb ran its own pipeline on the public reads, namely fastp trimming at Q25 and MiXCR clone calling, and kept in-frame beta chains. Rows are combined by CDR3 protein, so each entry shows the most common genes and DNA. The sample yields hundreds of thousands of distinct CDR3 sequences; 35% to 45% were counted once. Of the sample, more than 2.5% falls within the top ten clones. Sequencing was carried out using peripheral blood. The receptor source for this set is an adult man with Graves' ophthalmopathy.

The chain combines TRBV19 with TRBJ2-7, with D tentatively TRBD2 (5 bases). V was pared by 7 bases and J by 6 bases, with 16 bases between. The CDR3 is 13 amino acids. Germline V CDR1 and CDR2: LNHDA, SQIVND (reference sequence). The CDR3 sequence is CASTPRGRREQYF. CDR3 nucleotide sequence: TGTGCCAGTACCCCACGGGGAAGACGCGAGCAGTACTTC.

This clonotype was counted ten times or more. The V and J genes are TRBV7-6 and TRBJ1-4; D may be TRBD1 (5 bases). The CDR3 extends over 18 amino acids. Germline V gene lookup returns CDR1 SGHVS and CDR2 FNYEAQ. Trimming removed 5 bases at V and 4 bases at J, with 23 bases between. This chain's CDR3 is CASSPYAGARGSNEKLFF. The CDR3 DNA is TGTGCCAGCAGCCCCTACGCCGGGGCGCGGGGGAGTAATGAAAAACTGTTTTTT.

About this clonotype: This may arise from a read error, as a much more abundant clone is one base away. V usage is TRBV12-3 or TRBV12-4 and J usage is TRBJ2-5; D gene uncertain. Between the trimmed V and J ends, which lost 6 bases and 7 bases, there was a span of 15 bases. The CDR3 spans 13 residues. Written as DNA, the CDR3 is TGTGCCAGCAGCCGCTCACTTGTGGGGACCCAGTACTTC. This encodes CASSRSLVGTQYF.

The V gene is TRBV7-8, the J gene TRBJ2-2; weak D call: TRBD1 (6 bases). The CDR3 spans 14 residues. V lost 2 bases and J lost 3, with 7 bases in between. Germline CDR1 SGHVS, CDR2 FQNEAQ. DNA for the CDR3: TGTGCCAGCAGCTTAACAGGGTACACCGGGGAGCTGTTTTTT. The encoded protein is CASSLTGYTGELFF. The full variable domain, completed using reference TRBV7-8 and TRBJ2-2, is GAGVSQSPRYKVAKRGQDVALRCDPISGHVSLFWYQQALGQGPEFLTYFQNEAQLDKSGLPSDRFFAERPEGSVSTLKIQRTQQEDSAVYLCASSLTGYTGELFFGEGSRLTVL.

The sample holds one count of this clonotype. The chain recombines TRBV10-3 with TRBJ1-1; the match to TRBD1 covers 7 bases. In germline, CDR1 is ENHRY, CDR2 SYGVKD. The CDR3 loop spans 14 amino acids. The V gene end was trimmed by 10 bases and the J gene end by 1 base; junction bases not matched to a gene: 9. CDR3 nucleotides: TGTGCCAGCAATATAGACAGGGCGAACACTGAAGCTTTCTTT. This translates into CASNIDRANTEAFF.

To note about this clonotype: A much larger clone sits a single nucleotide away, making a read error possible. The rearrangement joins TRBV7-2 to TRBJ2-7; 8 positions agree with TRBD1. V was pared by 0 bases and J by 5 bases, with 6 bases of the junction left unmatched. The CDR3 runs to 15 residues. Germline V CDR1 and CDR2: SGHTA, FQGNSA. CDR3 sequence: CASSLALQGVNEQYF. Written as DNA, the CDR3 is TGTGCCAGCAGCTTAGCGCTACAGGGGGTCAACGAGCAGTACTTC.

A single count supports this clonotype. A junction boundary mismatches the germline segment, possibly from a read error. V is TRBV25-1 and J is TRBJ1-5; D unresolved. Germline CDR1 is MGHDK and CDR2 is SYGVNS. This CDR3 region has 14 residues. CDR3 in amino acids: CAGSYADQTQPQHF. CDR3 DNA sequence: TGTGCCGGCAGTTACGCAGATCAGACCCAGCCCCAGCATTTT.

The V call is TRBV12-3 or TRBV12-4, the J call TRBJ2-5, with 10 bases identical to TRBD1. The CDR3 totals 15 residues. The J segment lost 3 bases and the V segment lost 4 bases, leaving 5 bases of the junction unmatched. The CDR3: CASSSRTGGEETQYF. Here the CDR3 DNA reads TGTGCCAGCAGTTCTAGGACAGGGGGGGAAGAGACCCAGTACTTC.

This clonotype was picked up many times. CDR3 region: CASSGQGMHEQYF. The CDR3 DNA follows: TGTGCCAGCAGTGGACAGGGGATGCACGAGCAGTACTTC. This chain connects TRBV6-5 to TRBJ2-7; 9 positions match TRBD1. CDR3 length: 13 residues. V trimming: 5 bases; J trimming: 5 bases; junction bases outside the gene matches: 4. The germline gives CDR1 MNHEY, CDR2 SVGAGI.

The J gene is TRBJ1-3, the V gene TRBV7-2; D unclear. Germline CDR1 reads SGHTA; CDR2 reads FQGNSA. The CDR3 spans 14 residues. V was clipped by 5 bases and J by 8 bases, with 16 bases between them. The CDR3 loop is CASSQITGFYTIYF. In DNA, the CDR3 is TGTGCCAGCAGCCAAATAACGGGCTTCTACACCATATATTTT.

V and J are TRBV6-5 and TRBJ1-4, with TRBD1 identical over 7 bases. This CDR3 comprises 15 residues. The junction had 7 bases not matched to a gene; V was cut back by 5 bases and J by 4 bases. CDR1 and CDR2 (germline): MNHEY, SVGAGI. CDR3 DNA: TGTGCCAGCAGTCGACAGGGATACCGTAATGAAAAACTGTTTTTT. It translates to CASSRQGYRNEKLFF.

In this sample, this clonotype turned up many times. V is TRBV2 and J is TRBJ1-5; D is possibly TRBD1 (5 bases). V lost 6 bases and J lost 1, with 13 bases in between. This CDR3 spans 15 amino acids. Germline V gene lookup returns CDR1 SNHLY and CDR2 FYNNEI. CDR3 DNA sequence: TGTGCCAGCAGGGGGCGGGGTGGAAGCAATCAGCCCCAGCATTTT. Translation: CASRGRGGSNQPQHF.

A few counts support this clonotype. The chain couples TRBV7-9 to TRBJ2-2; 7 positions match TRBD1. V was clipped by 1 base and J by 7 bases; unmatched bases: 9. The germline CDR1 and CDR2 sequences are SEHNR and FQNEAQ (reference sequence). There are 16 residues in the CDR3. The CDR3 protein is CASSLDPRGLNGELFF. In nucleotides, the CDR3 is TGTGCCAGCAGCTTAGACCCTAGGGGGCTGAACGGGGAGCTGTTTTTT. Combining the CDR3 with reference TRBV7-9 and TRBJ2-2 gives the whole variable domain DTGVSQNPRHKITKRGQNVTFRCDPISEHNRLYWYRQTLGQGPEFLTYFQNEAQLEKSRLLSDRFSAERPKGSFSTLEIQRTEQGDSAMYLCASSLDPRGLNGELFFGEGSRLTVL.

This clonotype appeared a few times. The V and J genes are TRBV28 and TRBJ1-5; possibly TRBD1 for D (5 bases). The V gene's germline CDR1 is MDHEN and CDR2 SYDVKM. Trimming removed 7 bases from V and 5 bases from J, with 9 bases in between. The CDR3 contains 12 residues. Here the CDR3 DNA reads TGTGCCAGCACTATACAGGATCAGCCCCAGCATTTT. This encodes CASTIQDQPQHF.

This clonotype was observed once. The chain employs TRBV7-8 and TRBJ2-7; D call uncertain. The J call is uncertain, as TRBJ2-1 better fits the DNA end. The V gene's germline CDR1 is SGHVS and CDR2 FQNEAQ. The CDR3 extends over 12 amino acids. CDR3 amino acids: CASSLEVNEQFF. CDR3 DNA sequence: TGTGCCAGCAGCTTAGAAGTCAATGAGCAGTTCTTC.

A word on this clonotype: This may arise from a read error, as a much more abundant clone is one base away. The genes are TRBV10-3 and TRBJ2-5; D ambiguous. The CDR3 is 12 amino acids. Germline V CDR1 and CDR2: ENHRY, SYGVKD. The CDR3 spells CAISPTREAQYF. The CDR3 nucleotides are TGTGCCATCAGTCCCACGAGAGAGGCCCAGTACTTC.

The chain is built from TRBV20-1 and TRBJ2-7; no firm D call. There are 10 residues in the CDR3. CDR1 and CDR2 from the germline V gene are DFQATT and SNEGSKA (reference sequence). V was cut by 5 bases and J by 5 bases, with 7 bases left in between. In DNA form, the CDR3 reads TGCAGTGCTGGAAAAAACGAGCAGTACTTC. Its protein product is CSAGKNEQYF.

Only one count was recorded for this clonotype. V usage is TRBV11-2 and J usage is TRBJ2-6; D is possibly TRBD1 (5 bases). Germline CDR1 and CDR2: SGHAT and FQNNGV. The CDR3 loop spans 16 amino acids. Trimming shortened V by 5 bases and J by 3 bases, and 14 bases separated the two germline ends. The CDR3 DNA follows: TGTGCCAGCAGCCCCAGGGCAGGCGATGGGGCCAACGTCCTGACTTTC. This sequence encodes CASSPRAGDGANVLTF.

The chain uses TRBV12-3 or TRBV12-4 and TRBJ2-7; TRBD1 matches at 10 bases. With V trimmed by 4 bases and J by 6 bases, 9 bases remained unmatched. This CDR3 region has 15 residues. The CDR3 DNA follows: TGTGCCAGCAGTTCTCCCGGGACAGGGGTTGGCGAGCAGTACTTC. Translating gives CASSSPGTGVGEQYF.

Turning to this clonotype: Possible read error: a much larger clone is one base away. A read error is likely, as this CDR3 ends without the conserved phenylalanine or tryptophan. The CDR3 loop is CASSFGDRGETQYL. The CDR3 DNA reads as TGTGCCAGCAGTTTTGGGGACCGAGGGGAGACCCAGTACCTC. This chain connects TRBV12-3 or TRBV12-4 to TRBJ2-5; possibly TRBD1 or TRBD2 for D (5 bases each). Between the trimmed V and J ends, which lost 3 bases and 5 bases, there was a span of 13 bases. This CDR3 has 14 residues.

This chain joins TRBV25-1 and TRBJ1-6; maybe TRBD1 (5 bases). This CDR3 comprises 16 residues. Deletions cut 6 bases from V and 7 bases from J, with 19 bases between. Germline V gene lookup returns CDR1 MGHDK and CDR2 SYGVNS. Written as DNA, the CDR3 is TGTGCCAGCAGCCAGCACAGGACAATAGAAAATTCACCCCTCCACTTT. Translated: CASSQHRTIENSPLHF.

DNA of the CDR3: TGTGCCACCAGCAGCCGAGGACTAGCGGGTACCGGGGAGCTGTTTTTT. Translating it yields CATSSRGLAGTGELFF. V is TRBV15 and J is TRBJ2-2; the match to TRBD2 covers 11 bases. J was trimmed by 5 bases and V by 3 bases; bases with no gene match: 5. CDR3 length: 16 amino acids. Germline CDR1 is LNHNV and CDR2 is YYDKDF (reference sequence).